The rows below give T cell receptor beta chains drawn from one sample of a study of blood T cell repertoires in COVID-19. Using immunoSEQ multiplex PCR, the repertoire was profiled, and TCRdb retains in-frame clones only, with some absent. The repertoire holds fewer than 450,000 clones, with around 89% as singletons. Sequenced input: peripheral blood. Every receptor here comes from a woman between 45 and 60 years old with COVID-19, enrolled during active disease. Both conserved end residues are part of each CDR3. The D gene is left open where the match is weak. Clone size, where shown, is once, few, many, or a class for clones that have expanded.

.	TRBV5-4	TRBJ1-5	TRBD1	CASSLGDRATEPQHF	TGTGCCAGCAGCTTGGGCGACAGGGCGACGGAGCCCCAGCATTTT
.	TRBV5-1	TRBJ2-7	.	CASSFGKSSYEQYF	TGCGCCAGCAGCTTCGGGAAGAGCTCCTACGAGCAGTACTTC
.	TRBV6-6	TRBJ2-3	.	CASSYHQADTQYF	TGTGCCAGCAGTTACCATCAGGCAGATACGCAGTATTTT
.	TRBV12-3/TRBV12-4	TRBJ2-3	.	CASRSTDTQYF	TGTGCCAGCAGATCAACAGATACGCAGTATTTT
.	TRBV5-5	TRBJ2-3	TRBD1	CASSLGGTGGTDTQYF	TGTGCCAGCAGCTTGGGGGGGACAGGGGGCACAGATACGCAGTATTTT
once	TRBV4-1	TRBJ2-2	TRBD2	CASSQSGGVSGELFF	TGCGCCAGCAGCCAGAGCGGGGGGGTGTCCGGGGAGCTGTTTTTT
.	TRBV24-1	TRBJ2-5	.	CATSAPRETQYF	TGTGCCACCAGTGCCCCCCGAGAGACCCAGTACTTC
.	TRBV3-1/TRBV3-2	TRBJ2-2	.	CASSLLGELFF	TGTGCCAGCAGCCTTCTCGGGGAGCTGTTTTTT
.	TRBV5-6	TRBJ1-2	.	CASSSSYTGDYGYTF	TGTGCCAGCAGCTCATCCTATACAGGTGACTATGGCTACACCTTC
few	TRBV2	TRBJ1-5	.	CASSPSLLGGQPQHF	TGTGCCAGCAGTCCGTCCCTATTGGGAGGTCAGCCCCAGCATTTT
.	TRBV30	TRBJ1-6	.	CAWSVLAGAQSPLHF	TGTGCCTGGAGTGTACTGGCAGGGGCGCAGTCACCCCTCCACTTT
.	TRBV7-8	TRBJ1-5	.	CASSLTGMSNQPQHF	TGTGCCAGCAGCTTAACAGGGATGAGCAATCAGCCCCAGCATTTT
.	TRBV4-1	TRBJ2-2	TRBD1	CASSQDAQGAFGELFF	TGCGCCAGCAGCCAAGATGCACAGGGGGCGTTCGGGGAGCTGTTTTTT
.	TRBV5-1	TRBJ2-3	TRBD2	CASSRTSGGRLDTQYF	TGCGCCAGCAGCCGTACTAGCGGGGGGCGATTAGATACGCAGTATTTT
.	TRBV5-4	TRBJ1-4	TRBD1	CASSIGTAATNEKLFF	TGTGCCAGCAGCATTGGGACAGCTGCAACTAATGAAAAACTGTTTTTT
.	TRBV21-1	TRBJ2-2	.	CASTTDRGNTGELFF	TGTGCCAGCACCACTGACAGGGGGAACACCGGGGAGCTGTTTTTT
.	TRBV5-1	TRBJ2-3	TRBD2	CASSFSLAGYTDTQYF	TGCGCCAGCAGCTTTTCACTAGCGGGGTACACAGATACGCAGTATTTT
.	TRBV7-9	TRBJ1-1	.	CASSQQAENTEAFF	TGTGCCAGCAGCCAACAGGCGGAGAACACTGAAGCTTTCTTT
.	TRBV5-1	TRBJ2-5	.	CASSYQGRYQETQYF	TGCGCCAGCAGCTACCAGGGTCGATACCAAGAGACCCAGTACTTC
.	TRBV6-6	TRBJ1-2	.	CASRDTILNYGYTF	TGTGCCAGCAGGGATACTATCCTCAACTATGGCTACACCTTC
.	TRBV11-2	TRBJ1-1	.	CASSAHGGVNTEAFF	TGTGCCAGCAGCGCACACGGGGGGGTGAACACTGAAGCTTTCTTT
.	TRBV9	TRBJ1-6	.	CASSVGSFEWQVNSPLHF	TGTGCCAGCAGCGTAGGTTCTTTTGAGTGGCAGGTAAATTCACCCCTCCACTTT
.	TRBV19	TRBJ1-5	.	CASSIQGRGQPQHF	TGTGCCAGTAGTATACAAGGGAGGGGGCAGCCCCAGCATTTT
.	TRBV4-2	TRBJ2-1	TRBD2	CASSQWEGEQFF	TGTGCCAGCAGCCAATGGGAGGGTGAGCAGTTCTTC
.	TRBV11-2	TRBJ2-7	.	CASSGEVGGYEQYF	TGTGCCAGCAGCGGCGAGGTCGGAGGGTACGAGCAGTACTTC
.	TRBV7-9	TRBJ2-1	TRBD2	CASSWTGISGEAGEQFF	TGTGCCAGCAGCTGGACGGGGATTAGCGGGGAGGCGGGTGAGCAGTTCTTC
.	TRBV6-5	TRBJ1-1	.	CASSYSRGTEAFF	TGTGCCAGCAGTTACTCCAGGGGCACTGAAGCTTTCTTT
.	TRBV12-3/TRBV12-4	TRBJ2-2	.	CASSPLSRELFF	TGTGCCAGCAGCCCCTTATCCCGGGAGCTGTTTTTT
.	TRBV19	TRBJ1-2	.	CASSLRYSNGGYTF	TGTGCCAGTAGTCTCAGGTATTCTAACGGTGGCTACACCTTC
.	TRBV5-1	TRBJ2-5	TRBD1	CASSPDRGQETQYF	TGCGCCAGCAGCCCTGACAGGGGTCAAGAGACCCAGTACTTC
.	TRBV27	TRBJ2-7	.	CASTPGQFAGVGEQYF	TGTGCCAGCACTCCCGGACAGTTCGCTGGGGTGGGCGAGCAGTACTTC
.	TRBV7-3	TRBJ2-3	.	CASSRGDTQYF	TGTGCCAGCAGCCGAGGGGATACGCAGTATTTT
few	TRBV9	TRBJ1-1	.	CASSLTKNTEAFF	TGTGCCAGCAGCCTAACCAAGAACACTGAAGCTTTCTTT
.	TRBV21-1	TRBJ2-5	.	CASSADRGETQYF	TGTGCCAGCAGCGCTGACAGGGGGGAGACCCAGTACTTC
.	TRBV27	TRBJ1-5	TRBD1	CASSLSTGVNQPQHF	TGTGCCAGCAGTTTATCGACAGGGGTCAATCAGCCCCAGCATTTT
.	TRBV19	TRBJ1-5	.	CASSIRDTNQPQHF	TGTGCCAGTAGTATCCGGGACACTAATCAGCCCCAGCATTTT
.	TRBV3-1/TRBV3-2	TRBJ2-3	.	CASSPLGLQAQYF	TGTGCCAGCAGCCCCCTGGGACTCCAGGCGCAGTATTTT
.	TRBV4-2	TRBJ1-1	TRBD1	CASSPRQGALNTEAFF	TGTGCCAGCAGCCCCCGACAGGGAGCCCTGAACACTGAAGCTTTCTTT
.	TRBV6-6	TRBJ1-1	TRBD1	CASSDRGPRGTEAFF	TGTGCCAGCAGTGACAGGGGGCCACGGGGCACTGAAGCTTTCTTT
.	TRBV5-8	TRBJ1-5	.	CASSLVELASNQPQHF	TGTGCCAGCAGCTTGGTTGAGCTCGCGAGCAATCAGCCCCAGCATTTT
.	TRBV27	TRBJ1-5	TRBD1	CASRRTGRNSNQPQHF	TGTGCCAGCAGAAGGACAGGAAGAAATAGCAATCAGCCCCAGCATTTT
.	TRBV10-3	TRBJ1-1	TRBD1	CAISEGTGRDTEAFF	TGTGCCATCAGTGAGGGGACAGGGCGGGACACTGAAGCTTTCTTT
.	TRBV27	TRBJ1-2	.	CASSLGGFNYGYTF	TGTGCCAGCAGTTTGGGGGGGTTTAACTATGGCTACACCTTC
.	TRBV28	TRBJ2-7	TRBD2	CASSFLMVAGAYEQYF	TGTGCCAGCAGTTTCCTTATGGTAGCGGGGGCCTACGAGCAGTACTTC
.	TRBV30	TRBJ1-2	.	CAWNGQLYGYTF	TGTGCCTGGAATGGACAGCTCTATGGCTACACCTTC
once	TRBV9	TRBJ2-1	TRBD2	CASSADRGGPNEQFF	TGTGCCAGCAGCGCAGACCGGGGGGGCCCCAATGAGCAGTTCTTC
.	TRBV5-4	TRBJ1-2	.	CASSRTVAFGYTF	TGTGCCAGCAGCCGGACAGTAGCCTTTGGCTACACCTTC
.	TRBV6-5	TRBJ1-2	TRBD1	CASSRDRGQGYTF	TGTGCCAGCAGTCGGGACAGGGGGCAGGGCTACACCTTC
.	TRBV7-2	TRBJ1-5	TRBD1	CASKAGGDQPQHF	TGTGCCAGCAAGGCAGGGGGCGATCAGCCCCAGCATTTT
few	TRBV13	TRBJ1-2	TRBD1	CASTSFGTGRPSF	TGTGCCAGCACCTCCTTCGGGACAGGGCGGCCCTCCTTC
.	TRBV9	TRBJ1-1	.	CASTVGSRGTEAFF	TGTGCCAGCACCGTTGGGTCGCGGGGCACTGAAGCTTTCTTT
.	TRBV7-8	TRBJ1-2	.	CASSSYTGVGVYTF	TGTGCCAGCAGCTCCTATACGGGTGTAGGGGTCTACACCTTC
.	TRBV11-2	TRBJ2-7	.	CASSPQGYEQYF	TGTGCCAGCAGCCCACAGGGTTACGAGCAGTACTTC
.	TRBV19	TRBJ1-5	.	CASSIQGGQPQHF	TGTGCCAGTAGTATCCAAGGGGGTCAGCCCCAGCATTTT
.	TRBV19	TRBJ1-2	TRBD1	CATLGTVNYGYTF	TGTGCCACCCTCGGGACAGTTAACTATGGCTACACCTTC